Detailed here is one T cell receptor beta chain. Its antigen is unidentified. The V gene end was trimmed by 3 bases and the J gene end by 4 bases; junction bases not matched to a gene: 5. Germline V gene lookup returns CDR1 KGHSH and CDR2 LQKENI. This CDR3 region has 14 residues. The PCR employed 60 Vbeta primers together with 13 Jbeta primers. Using immunoSEQ multiplex PCR, the repertoire was profiled, and TCRdb retains in-frame clones only, with some absent. The table shows roughly 110,000 clones, with roughly four fifths occurring only once. The sample belongs to a study of cytomegalovirus exposure and HLA in healthy donors. Study-wide results and limits: Clonal expansion was found to be greater in HLA-associated TCR beta chains than in equally common others in a later analysis. Later genetic work tied a missense DCLRE1C variant to beta-chain V and J trimming.

This receptor was identified in a man aged 60 to 75 in good health and CMV-seronegative. Sequenced material: PBMCs. V is TRBV18 and J is TRBJ2-7, with 8 bases that match TRBD1. CDR3 in amino acids: CASSPGTGPYEQYF. The DNA of the CDR3 is TGTGCCAGCTCACCCGGGACAGGACCTTACGAGCAGTACTTC.